This TCR beta chain was observed in a study of T cells in Graves' hyperthyroidism and ophthalmopathy (dated by TCRdb to between 2018 and 2020). Concerning the study at large: Peripheral blood was collected at initial diagnosis, before any treatment. After blood sampling, hyperthyroidism patients were treated with methimazole at a starting dose of 30 mg daily, and ophthalmopathy patients were treated with high-dose intravenous methylprednisolone. In addition, the study compared T-cell repertoires in thyroid tissue and in blood from roughly 6 Graves' hyperthyroidism patients. A discovery cohort of around 98 patients, roughly 43 with Graves' ophthalmopathy and about 60 with stable Graves' hyperthyroidism, was used to find distinguishing TCR V-J signatures. Whether ophthalmopathy could be predicted prospectively was tested in an independent validation cohort made up of fewer than 20 hyperthyroidism patients plus 17 patients who later progressed to ophthalmopathy. TCR Vbeta CDR3 sequencing of 130 to 150 peripheral blood samples (43 ophthalmopathy, under 80 hyperthyroidism and approximately 17 progressor patients) is reported in the paper. The roughly 91 discovery patients were randomly divided into training and test sets at a 7:3 ratio. Overall study outcomes, separate from this receptor: In cross-validation, a model built on a 13 V-J signature told ophthalmopathy apart from stable hyperthyroidism with roughly 87% sensitivity and roughly 81% specificity, and in testing the same model reached 80%/75%. Most expanded thyroid clonotypes (frequency above 0.001) were also detected in blood, suggesting blood repertoires may reflect thyroid immune responses. During validation, the model predicted progression to ophthalmopathy a median of about 6.5 months ahead of onset, with almost 71% sensitivity and under 85% specificity. No statistical method was used to fix the sample size in advance, and group allocation was not hidden from the investigators.

Ten or more counts support this clonotype. What antigen it recognizes has not been identified. No base-level quality is on record; no much larger clone is a single base apart. The CDR3 runs 15 amino acids, cysteine and phenylalanine included. Solely the CDR3 DNA is kept, with 45 bases framed from the first base. Cut back by 1 base and 0 bases, the V and J ends lie 9 bases apart. CDR1 and CDR2, looked up from the germline V gene, are MGHRA and YSYEKL. The TCR beta CDR3 regions were amplified from the RNA transcripts. The first round of RT-PCR for the TCR CDR3 was performed with the HTBI primer set and the Qiagen OneStep RT-PCR kit. A second multiplex PCR round built the libraries, followed by size selection and purification. Libraries were sequenced paired-end with 100 bp reads on an Illumina HiSeq2000. In the paper's pipeline: SOAPnuke was used to process the raw data, with reads discarded if the reads contained adapters or uncalled bases, had a mean Phred below 15, or lacked an exact constant-primer or identifier match. COPE v1.2.5 was used to merge high-quality paired reads, and clonotypes were defined as unique nucleotide sequences. MiTCR v1.1 was used to align clonotypes to the IMGT TRBV, TRBD and TRBJ reference segments. The analysis included only V-J combinations with a frequency above 0.0001, which together covered approximately 99% of the repertoires. The TCS score was defined as F50 (clonal expansion) divided by E x V (chaos), with BLOSUM62-based TCRdist calculated between CDR3 peptides within each V-J. Welch's t-statistics and random forest reduced roughly 530 V-J features to 13, which were used in a naive Bayes classifier (R e1071). TCRdb trimmed public reads at Q25 via fastp, called clones via MiXCR and kept in-frame beta chains. For every CDR3 protein sequence, its rows merge into one entry that carries the most common genes and DNA. TCRdb's processing, not the study's, gives the V and J calls here. Within this sample are 200,000 to 300,000 distinct CDR3 sequences, with 15% to 20% of them counted one time only. The ten largest clones take up around 30% of the sample.

In the ophthalmopathy patients, disease was moderately to severely active, with a Clinical Activity Score of 3 or more, a NOSPECS grade of 4 or more, and a duration of less than 3 months. Patients with uncontrolled infections, other autoimmune diseases, pregnancy or lactation were excluded. Diagnoses were based on clinical symptoms, serum thyroxine and TRAb, thyroid ultrasound and orbital computed tomography. PBMCs were isolated from roughly 10 ml of fresh peripheral blood by Ficoll-Paque density gradient centrifugation. Total RNA was extracted with Trizol reagent, and quality was checked on an Agilent 2100 Bioanalyzer.

The sequence was collected from a woman between 18 and 30 years old with Graves' ophthalmopathy. Sequencing input: blood. Recombination connected TRBV4-1 to TRBJ1-1, with the D gene not clear enough to name. Read as DNA, the sequence is TGCGCCAGCAGCCAAGCTTCGACGGTGAACACTGAAGCTTTCTTT. Its coded protein is CASSQASTVNTEAFF.